This T cell receptor beta chain was recorded in a study of blood T cell repertoires in COVID-19 (dated by TCRdb to 2020 to 2022). As for the study more broadly: The collaborator samples originated in the United States, Italy and Spain and spanned the acute and convalescent phases of COVID-19. The prospective study material was composed of cDNA or gDNA derived from T cells, B-cell-depleted T cells, or PBMCs. Subjects who had been exposed to COVID-19, were actively infected with it, or had recovered from it provided the deeply sampled blood TCRbeta repertoires that made up the dataset. A freely available public database, intended as a resource for researchers studying the immune response to SARS-CoV-2, is where the repertoires were released. The samples were drawn from two sources: the first 160 participants of the ongoing ImmuneRACE study, and 1,254 subjects contributed by 6 global collaborators. A de-identified subject ID, COVID-19 status, age in years and sex were almost always included in the sample metadata. HLA class I and class II types, where available, came from metadata supplied by the sample provider rather than from assay-based typing.

Comment on this clone: Which antigen it targets is not known. No qualities accompany the bases; no much larger clone lies one base away.

Study-wide findings and limitations: The quantity of clinical and demographic metadata differed by source and by participant and was supplied without curation.

The CDR3, from cysteine to phenylalanine, totals 13 residues. CDR3 DNA is the only sequence kept; it has 39 bases, read in frame from the first base. At the junction V is shortened by 3 bases and J by 3 bases, with 9 bases in between. The germline V gene sets CDR1 to SGHNT and CDR2 to YENEEA. TCRbeta CDR3 regions were amplified from genomic DNA by means of the immunoSEQ Assay, a bias-controlled multiplex PCR. In the paper's pipeline: Within the assay, amplification of reference gene primers was used to estimate how many nucleated cells each sample contained. To quantify the absolute abundance of each unique TCRbeta CDR3 rearrangement, sequence reads were collapsed and filtered. For each sample, productive Simpson clonality was calculated as the square root of Simpson's diversity index across productive rearrangements. TCRdb re-hosts the immuneACCESS table, in-frame sequences only. Its copies lack some clones; in the studies checked, an unresolved V gene accounts for under half of them, and the cause for the rest is not known. V and J calls and clone size are copied from that table; D and trimming were computed from the DNA. In this sample the table shows about 42,000 clones, about 82% of which occur a single time. The top ten constitute less than 7% of the sample.

The collaborating institutions used their own protocols to collect whole blood in K2EDTA tubes. For TCRbeta analysis, collaborators shipped samples as frozen whole blood, isolated PBMCs, or DNA extracted from either of those sample types. This clonotype originated in a man in his fifties with active COVID-19. The chain employs TRBV11-3 and TRBJ2-7, with the D gene uncertain. The sample consisted of peripheral blood. Here the CDR3 is given as CASSFGYVYEQYF. The bases read TGTGCCAGCAGCTTCGGTTATGTCTACGAGCAGTACTTC.